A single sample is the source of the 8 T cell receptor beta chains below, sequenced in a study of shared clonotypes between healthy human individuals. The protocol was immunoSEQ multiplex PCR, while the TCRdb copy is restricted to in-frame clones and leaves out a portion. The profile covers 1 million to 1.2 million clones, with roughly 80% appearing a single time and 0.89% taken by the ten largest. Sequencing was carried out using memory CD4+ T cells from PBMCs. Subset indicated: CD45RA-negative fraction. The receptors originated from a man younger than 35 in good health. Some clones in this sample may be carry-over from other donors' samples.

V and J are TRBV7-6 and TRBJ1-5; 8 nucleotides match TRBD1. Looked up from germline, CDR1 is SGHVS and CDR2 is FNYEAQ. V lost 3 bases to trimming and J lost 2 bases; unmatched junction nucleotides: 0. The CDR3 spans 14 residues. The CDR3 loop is CASSLTGGNQPQHF. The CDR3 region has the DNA TGTGCCAGCAGCTTGACAGGGGGCAATCAGCCCCAGCATTTT.

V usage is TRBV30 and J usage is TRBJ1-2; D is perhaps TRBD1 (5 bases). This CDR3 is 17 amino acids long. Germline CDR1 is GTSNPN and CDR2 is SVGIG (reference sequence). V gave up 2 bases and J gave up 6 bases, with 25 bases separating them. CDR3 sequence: CAWSPQGLGRGSDGYTF. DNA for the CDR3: TGTGCCTGGAGTCCCCAGGGTTTAGGACGTGGAAGCGATGGCTACACCTTC.

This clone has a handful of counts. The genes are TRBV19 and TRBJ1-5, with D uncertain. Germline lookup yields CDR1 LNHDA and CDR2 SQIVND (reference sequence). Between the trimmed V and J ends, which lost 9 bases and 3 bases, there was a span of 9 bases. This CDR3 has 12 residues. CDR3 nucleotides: TGTGCCAGCTGCGACACCAATCAGCCCCAGCATTTT. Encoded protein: CASCDTNQPQHF.

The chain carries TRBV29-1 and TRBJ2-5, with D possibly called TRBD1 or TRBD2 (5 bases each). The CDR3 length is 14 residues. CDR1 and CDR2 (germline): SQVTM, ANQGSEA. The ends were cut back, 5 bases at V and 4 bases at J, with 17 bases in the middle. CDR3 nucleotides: TGCAGCGTTAACGGGGTCAGGGTGATAGAGACCCAGTACTTC. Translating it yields CSVNGVRVIETQYF.

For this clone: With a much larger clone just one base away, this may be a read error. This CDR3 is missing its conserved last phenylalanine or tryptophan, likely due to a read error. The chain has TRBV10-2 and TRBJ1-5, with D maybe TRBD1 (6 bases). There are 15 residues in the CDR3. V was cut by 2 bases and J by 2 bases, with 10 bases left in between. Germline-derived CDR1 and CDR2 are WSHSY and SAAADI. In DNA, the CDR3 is TGCGCCAGCAGTGAGGACAGGACCCGCAATCAGCCCCAGCATATT. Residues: CASSEDRTRNQPQHI.

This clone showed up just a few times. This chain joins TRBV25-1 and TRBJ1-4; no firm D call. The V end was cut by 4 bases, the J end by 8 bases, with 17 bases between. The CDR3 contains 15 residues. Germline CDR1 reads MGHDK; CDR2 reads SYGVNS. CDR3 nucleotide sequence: TGTGCCAGCAGTGTCCCGGGCCCATCCCACGAAAAACTGTTTTTT. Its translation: CASSVPGPSHEKLFF.

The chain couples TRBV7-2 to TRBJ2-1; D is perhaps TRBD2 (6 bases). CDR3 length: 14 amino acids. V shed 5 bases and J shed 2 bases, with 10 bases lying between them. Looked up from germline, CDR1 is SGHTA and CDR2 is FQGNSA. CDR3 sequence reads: CASSPAGPYNEQFF. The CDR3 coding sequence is TGTGCCAGCAGCCCCGCGGGACCCTACAATGAGCAGTTCTTC.

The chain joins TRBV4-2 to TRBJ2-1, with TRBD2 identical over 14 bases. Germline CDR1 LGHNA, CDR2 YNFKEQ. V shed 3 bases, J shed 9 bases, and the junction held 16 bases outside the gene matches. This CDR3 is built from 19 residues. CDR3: CASSHNPGGTSGSSVEQFF. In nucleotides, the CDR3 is TGTGCCAGCAGCCACAACCCCGGGGGGACTAGCGGGAGTTCTGTTGAGCAGTTCTTC.